The rows below give T cell receptor beta chains drawn from one sample of a study of T cells expressing NK-cell markers. TCRdb re-analyzed the 5' RACE reads; it lists each CDR3 protein once, without DNA. The sample has about 260,000 distinct CDR3 sequences; the top ten hold around 0.42%. Source material: blood T cells: a sorted CD56 or NKG2C T cell subset, CD4+ or CD8+ T cells, or bulk PBMC T cells (not recorded which). All receptors come from a man aged 18 to 30 in good health. Each CDR3 is given with its conserved first and last residue.

v_gene	j_gene	len	CDR3aa
TRBV10-3	TRBJ1-1	15	CAISNLIERNTEAFF
TRBV6-1	TRBJ2-6	15	CASKSYHSGANVLTF
TRBV7-9	TRBJ2-3	14	CASSSGTTSDTQYF
TRBV5-5	TRBJ1-1	17	CASSWGAGGHSGTEAFF
TRBV29-1	TRBJ1-2	13	CSVAVKVGYGYTF
TRBV7-3	TRBJ1-6	13	CASSSDYNSPLHF
TRBV9	TRBJ2-7	14	CASSVATGVHEQYF
TRBV6-1	TRBJ1-1	14	CASSLRDTYTEAFF
TRBV20-1	TRBJ2-5	13	CSALRQGVETQYF
TRBV10-3	TRBJ2-3	18	CAISESGTRAAGADTQYF
TRBV27	TRBJ2-5	13	CASSLPFGETQYF
TRBV20-1	TRBJ1-4	16	CSASDSQQATNEKLFF
TRBV12-3/TRBV12-4	TRBJ2-3	17	CASSFGAGGPLGDTQYF
TRBV5-1	TRBJ1-6	15	CASSLDGGGNSPLHF
TRBV11-2	TRBJ2-2	15	CASSSASLNTGELFF
TRBV15	TRBJ2-2	15	CATSSGQGITGELFF
TRBV11-3	TRBJ2-1	16	CASSFDGQSSYNEQFF
TRBV7-8	TRBJ1-4	13	CASSRRPEEKLFF
TRBV29-1	TRBJ2-3	14	CSVIAGGSTDTQYF
TRBV7-6	TRBJ1-6	13	CASSLEANSPLHF
TRBV6-5	TRBJ1-5	14	CASSYAGGGQPQHF
TRBV3-1	TRBJ2-1	16	CASSRISGRPYNEQFF
TRBV4-3	TRBJ2-1	15	CASSQAGTGSNEQFF
TRBV7-9	TRBJ2-5	11	CASRVGETQYF
TRBV20-1	TRBJ2-3	17	CSASPPPGQGAVDTQYF
TRBV6-2/TRBV6-3	TRBJ2-7	14	CASIRDFSSYEQYF
TRBV5-1	TRBJ2-1	11	CASSRGGEQFF
TRBV18	TRBJ2-1	12	CASSLHGSEQFF
TRBV12-3/TRBV12-4	TRBJ2-2	14	CASRLAGDSGELFF
TRBV5-6	TRBJ2-5	12	CASSSQWETQYF
TRBV5-1	TRBJ2-1	14	CASRGIMGYNEQFF
TRBV24-1	TRBJ1-5	17	CATRRYPSGLSNQPQHF
TRBV18	TRBJ1-5	14	CASSPGQGAQPQHF
TRBV3-1	TRBJ2-5	15	CASSQGSRAQETQYF
TRBV10-3	TRBJ2-2	16	CAISGKRGASTGELFF
TRBV20-1	TRBJ2-5	14	CSAAGGRLQETQYF
TRBV19	TRBJ2-3	15	CASTETSGLTDTQYF
TRBV6-2/TRBV6-3	TRBJ2-3	15	CASRSLAGVADTQYF
TRBV20-1	TRBJ1-1	16	CSAPRDVKRVHTEAFF
TRBV29-1	TRBJ2-1	17	CSVGDTLAGVGVNEQFF
TRBV6-1	TRBJ2-2	14	CASSNRRQFGELFF
TRBV6-2/TRBV6-3	TRBJ2-7	12	CASSPLWGEQYF
TRBV7-2	TRBJ2-3	14	CASTREVGPDTQYF
TRBV20-1	TRBJ2-2	12	CSARGNTGELFF
TRBV4-3	TRBJ2-2	15	CASSQTRGNTGELFF
TRBV3-1	TRBJ1-2	14	CASSHRQGHYGYTF
TRBV7-2	TRBJ2-3	15	CASSPQLGLTDTQYF
TRBV11-3	TRBJ2-3	14	CASALLRSTDTQYF
TRBV12-3/TRBV12-4	TRBJ2-5	15	CASSGAGVGQETQYF
TRBV29-1	TRBJ2-1	11	CSVEVQQAKFF
TRBV7-8	TRBJ2-5	14	CASSLEKIWGTQYF
TRBV27	TRBJ2-2	16	CASRYRTGKYTGELFF
TRBV12-3/TRBV12-4	TRBJ2-5	13	CASSFARRETQYF
TRBV20-1	TRBJ1-1	14	CSAALGVMNTEAFF
TRBV7-3	TRBJ2-2	16	CASSARTGSRAGELFF
TRBV4-3	TRBJ2-1	13	CASSTGAAREQFF
TRBV12-3/TRBV12-4	TRBJ2-7	16	CASSLELAGGPYEQYF